This T cell receptor (beta chain) is drawn from a study of CD8+CD57+ T cells in acquired aplastic anemia. Genomic DNA, serving as template, underwent TCR beta VDJ and CDR3 profiling. TCRdb reanalysed the reads using MiXCR and keeps one entry per CDR3 protein. Of about 190,000 distinct CDR3 sequences listed, approximately 52% are singletons. This CDR3 is built from 14 residues. The V segment lost 7 bases and the J segment 6 bases; nucleotides outside the gene matches: 6. Germline V CDR1 and CDR2: LNHDA, SQIVND (reference sequence). This clonotype appeared many times. The clonotype was recovered from a human donor in good health, serving as a control. The sequenced material came from sorted CD4+, CD8+, or CD8+CD57+ T cells (not recorded which) from PBMCs. The chain uses TRBV19 and TRBJ1-6; 7 positions agree with TRBD1. Here the CDR3 DNA reads TGTGCCAGTACATCCGGGACAGTTAATTCACCCCTCCACTTT. As protein: CASTSGTVNSPLHF.